Below, 32 T cell receptor beta chains from the same sample are listed, as sequenced in a study of cytomegalovirus exposure and HLA in healthy donors. The study ran its PCR with 60 Vbeta and 13 Jbeta primers. The protocol was immunoSEQ multiplex PCR, while the TCRdb copy is restricted to in-frame clones and leaves out a portion. The data contain approximately 150,000 clones, less than 65% of them singletons. Specimen: PBMCs. These receptors were taken from a woman aged 25-40 years in good health and CMV-seropositive.

V gene TRBV28 combines with J gene TRBJ2-7; tentatively, D is TRBD2 (6 bases). The germline V gene has CDR1 MDHEN and CDR2 SYDVKM. The CDR3 covers 14 residues. V was trimmed by 5 bases and J by 0 bases, leaving 11 bases between them. The CDR3 protein is CASSTPGSSYEQYF. CDR3 sequence (DNA): TGTGCCAGCAGTACACCCGGGAGCTCCTACGAGCAGTACTTC.

The chain links TRBV6-6 to TRBJ1-5; no clear D. V was clipped by 2 bases and J by 12 bases, with 8 bases between them. The CDR3 runs 11 residues. CDR1 and CDR2 from the germline V gene are MNHNY and SVGAGI (reference sequence). CDR3 sequence: CASSYALVQHF. The CDR3 DNA sequence: TGTGCCAGCAGTTACGCCCTAGTCCAGCATTTT.

This chain uses TRBV5-1 with TRBJ2-2; maybe TRBD1 (5 bases). Germline V gives CDR1 SGHRS, CDR2 YFSETQ. The length of the CDR3 is 16 residues. Deletions cut 2 bases from V and 0 bases from J, with 11 bases between. CDR3 DNA sequence: TGCGCCAGCAGCTTACCTGACAGTTCGAACACCGGGGAGCTGTTTTTT. Its protein is CASSLPDSSNTGELFF. Variable domain in full (rest from reference TRBV5-1 and TRBJ2-2): KAGVTQTPRYLIKTRGQQVTLSCSPISGHRSVSWYQQTPGQGLQFLFEYFSETQRNKGNFPGRFSGRQFSNSRSEMNVSTLELGDSALYLCASSLPDSSNTGELFFGEGSRLTVL.

The rearrangement links TRBV5-1 to TRBJ2-7, with 12 bases fitting TRBD2. Trimming at V came to 0 bases and at J to 3 bases, leaving 7 bases not matched to a gene. Germline V gene data show CDR1 as SGHRS and CDR2 as YFSETQ. The CDR3 length is 17 residues. The CDR3 DNA is TGCGCCAGCAGCTTGGAACTAGCGGGGGGCACAATCTACGAGCAGTACTTC. It yields the protein CASSLELAGGTIYEQYF.

The chain combines TRBV7-8 with TRBJ2-7; TRBD1 agrees at 9 bases. Germline CDR1 reads SGHVS; CDR2 reads FQNEAQ. V shed 3 bases and J 3 bases; nucleotides not matched to a gene: 18. This CDR3 contains 19 residues. For the CDR3, the DNA is TGTGCCAGCAGCTTTTACAGGGGGCCACGGACCGAGGAAATCTACGAGCAGTACTTC. It translates to CASSFYRGPRTEEIYEQYF.

The chain is built from TRBV5-5 and TRBJ2-5; TRBD2 matches 8 bases. Per germline, CDR1 SGHKS and CDR2 YYEKEE (reference sequence). J was trimmed by 3 bases and V by 4 bases; bases with no gene match: 11. The CDR3 has 16 residues. The CDR3 here is CASSPFRTGGKETQYF. The CDR3 DNA reads as TGTGCCAGCAGCCCGTTTCGAACGGGGGGGAAAGAGACCCAGTACTTC.

The chain's CDR3 is CASRNTGSYEQYF. In DNA, the CDR3 is TGTGCCAGCAGAAATACAGGTTCCTACGAGCAGTACTTC. The gene calls are TRBV7-9 and TRBJ2-7; a weak D match, TRBD1 (5 bases). The CDR3 is made up of 13 amino acids. With 6 bases removed from V and 1 base from J, the gap between germline ends came to 10 bases. Germline CDR1 and CDR2: SEHNR and FQNEAQ (reference sequence).

V usage is TRBV7-9 and J usage is TRBJ2-3; 8 positions match TRBD2. Germline CDR1 reads SEHNR; CDR2 reads FQNEAQ (reference sequence). Trimming took 4 bases from V and 3 from J; bases not matched to a gene: 18. CDR3 length equals 19 residues. CDR3 sequence (DNA): TGTGCCAGCAGCTCCCGAGGGCCCCAGCGGGGGCCAGCTACAGATACGCAGTATTTT. It encodes CASSSRGPQRGPATDTQYF. Drawing the rest from reference TRBV7-9 and TRBJ2-3, the complete variable domain is DTGVSQNPRHKITKRGQNVTFRCDPISEHNRLYWYRQTLGQGPEFLTYFQNEAQLEKSRLLSDRFSAERPKGSFSTLEIQRTEQGDSAMYLCASSSRGPQRGPATDTQYFGPGTRLTVL.

The chain links TRBV30 to TRBJ2-5, with TRBD2 matching 7 bases. The J call is uncertain, as TRBJ2-7 better fits the DNA end. Germline values: CDR1 GTSNPN, CDR2 SVGIG (reference sequence). The CDR3 is 11 residues long. CDR3 sequence (DNA): TGTGCCTGGGGATGGGGGGGCGAGCAGTACTTC. Protein product: CAWGWGGEQYF.

This clone was recorded only once. The chain recombines TRBV6-1 with TRBJ1-5; 11 bases agree with TRBD1. Germline V gives CDR1 MNHNS, CDR2 SASEGT. With 10 bases clipped from V and 1 base from J, the junction kept 6 bases outside the gene matches. The CDR3 runs to 15 residues. The CDR3 spells CATRTGGGSNQPQHF. In nucleotides, the CDR3 is TGTGCCACCCGGACAGGGGGCGGGAGCAATCAGCCCCAGCATTTT.

The V call is TRBV5-1, the J call TRBJ2-4; D may be TRBD2 (6 bases). The ends were cut back, 2 bases at V and 6 bases at J, with 12 bases in the middle. The CDR3 has 14 residues. CDR1 and CDR2 from the germline V gene are SGHRS and YFSETQ. CDR3 in DNA: TGCGCCAGCAGCTTATCCGGGGGAAGAAACATTCAGTACTTC. Translating it yields CASSLSGGRNIQYF.

The chain employs TRBV7-9 and TRBJ2-7; D might be TRBD2 (5 bases). V was trimmed by 5 bases and J by 3 bases, leaving 14 bases between them. Germline CDR1 SEHNR, CDR2 FQNEAQ (reference sequence). The CDR3 runs to 14 residues. The CDR3 here is CASSPRTGSYEQYF. CDR3 DNA sequence: TGTGCCAGCAGCCCCCGGACGGGGAGCTACGAGCAGTACTTC.

This clone was observed a handful of times. The chain carries TRBV29-1 and TRBJ1-1, with D perhaps matching TRBD1 (6 bases). The length of the CDR3 is 17 residues. Germline V CDR1 and CDR2: SQVTM, ANQGSEA. V dropped 5 bases and J dropped 1 base, with 23 bases sitting between them. The DNA for the CDR3 is TGCAGCGTTCTAAGGGTCCTCTCAGGGGCGGGGAACACTGAAGCTTTCTTT. It specifies CSVLRVLSGAGNTEAFF.

The chain joins TRBV19 to TRBJ2-6, with D hard to call. The V end lost 5 bases, the J end lost 1 base, and 6 bases lay between the germline ends. Germline lookup yields CDR1 LNHDA and CDR2 SQIVND (reference sequence). This CDR3 is built from 14 residues. The CDR3 DNA follows: TGTGCCAGTAGTCTCGGGTCTGGGGCCAACGTCCTGACTTTC. As protein: CASSLGSGANVLTF.

The genes are TRBV4-1 and TRBJ1-1; TRBD1 might be the D (5 bases). The CDR3 is 17 amino acids. Germline CDR1 and CDR2: MGHRA and YSYEKL. Between the trimmed V and J ends, which lost 4 bases and 1 base, there was a span of 19 bases. CDR3 region: CASSRLNLGHENTEAFF. The DNA of the CDR3 is TGCGCCAGCAGCCGTCTTAATTTGGGGCACGAGAACACTGAAGCTTTCTTT.

This clone was picked up one time. The rearrangement joins TRBV6-5 to TRBJ1-2, with D uncertain. Germline values: CDR1 MNHEY, CDR2 SVGAGI. The germline V and J ends were trimmed by 11 bases and 2 bases, with 18 bases remaining between them. CDR3 length equals 14 residues. CDR3 protein: CACSRRPANYGYTF. DNA for the CDR3: TGTGCCTGTTCTAGGAGGCCAGCGAACTATGGCTACACCTTC.

The CDR3 spells CASSLTSGGIDTQYF. CDR3 nucleotides: TGTGCCAGCAGCCTAACTAGCGGGGGCATAGATACGCAGTATTTT. This chain uses TRBV27 with TRBJ2-3; 11 nucleotides match TRBD2. In germline, CDR1 is MNHEY, CDR2 SMNVEV (reference sequence). J gave up 5 bases and V 6 bases, and 7 bases lay outside the gene matches. The CDR3 has 15 residues.

This clone was recorded a few times. This chain connects TRBV9 to TRBJ1-1, with TRBD1 matching over 7 bases. The CDR3 is 13 amino acids. Trimming cost V 1 base and J 6 bases; bases outside gene matches: 3. Germline V gives CDR1 SGDLS, CDR2 YYNGEE. The DNA of the CDR3 is TGTGCCAGCAGCGTAACAGGGGTAGCTGAAGCTTTCTTT. Protein product: CASSVTGVAEAFF. Drawing the rest from reference TRBV9 and TRBJ1-1, the complete variable domain is DSGVTQTPKHLITATGQRVTLRCSPRSGDLSVYWYQQSLDQGLQFLIQYYNGEERAKGNILERFSAQQFPDLHSELNLSSLELGDSALYFCASSVTGVAEAFFGQGTRLTVV.

The chain carries TRBV20-1 and TRBJ1-1; no reliable D call. Trimming removed 4 bases from V and 11 bases from J, with 14 bases in between. The CDR3 has 11 amino acids. Looked up from germline, CDR1 is DFQATT and CDR2 is SNEGSKA (reference sequence). CDR3 in amino acids: CSAKFPYWAFF. The CDR3 DNA reads TGCAGTGCTAAGTTCCCCTACTGGGCTTTCTTT.

The gene calls are TRBV7-2 and TRBJ1-3; tentatively, D is TRBD1 (6 bases). Trimming pared 1 base from V and 4 bases from J, leaving 11 bases between. CDR1 is SGHTA, CDR2 FQGNSA, per germline. The CDR3 is made up of 15 amino acids. The CDR3 nucleotides read TGTGCCAGCAGCTTAGTTGGCAGGGGCGGAAACACCATATATTTT. The encoded protein is CASSLVGRGGNTIYF.

This chain joins TRBV11-2 and TRBJ1-1; TRBD1 might be the D (6 bases). V lost 4 bases to trimming and J lost 4 bases, with 16 bases between them. The CDR3 extends over 15 amino acids. The germline V gene has CDR1 SGHAT and CDR2 FQNNGV. Written as DNA, the CDR3 is TGTGCCAGCAGCTCCGCCGGGACAATGGTCACTGAAGCTTTCTTT. Its translation is CASSSAGTMVTEAFF.

The rearrangement links TRBV7-9 to TRBJ1-1; 7 nucleotides line up with TRBD1. The ends lost 5 bases at V and 11 bases at J; junction bases unmatched: 8. This CDR3 has 12 residues. Per the germline V gene, CDR1 is SEHNR and CDR2 is FQNEAQ (reference sequence). The CDR3 DNA reads as TGTGCCAGCAGCCAGACAGGGCTGGTGGCTTTCTTT. This codes for CASSQTGLVAFF.

The chain links TRBV6-1 to TRBJ2-3; 8 bases line up with TRBD1. The germline V gene encodes CDR1 MNHNS and CDR2 SASEGT. The CDR3 is 13 amino acids. The V gene end was trimmed by 6 bases and the J gene end by 3 bases; junction bases not matched to a gene: 2. CDR3 amino acids: CASRRQGTDTQYF. The CDR3 DNA follows: TGTGCCAGCAGAAGACAGGGGACAGATACGCAGTATTTT.

This clone was seen once. The chain uses TRBV4-1 and TRBJ1-5; weak D call: TRBD1 (6 bases). V lost 5 bases and J lost 0, with 20 bases in between. The CDR3 is 18 amino acids. Germline V CDR1 and CDR2: MGHRA, YSYEKL. The CDR3 protein is CASSGWGLRNLSNQPQHF. CDR3 bases: TGCGCCAGCAGCGGCTGGGGGCTACGAAACCTTAGCAATCAGCCCCAGCATTTT.

The rearrangement joins TRBV27 to TRBJ1-2; possible D gene TRBD1, 6 bases. The CDR3 sequence is 12 residues long. V was pared by 6 bases and J by 4 bases, with 9 bases between. In germline, CDR1 is MNHEY, CDR2 SMNVEV (reference sequence). The CDR3 DNA reads as TGTGCCAGCAGGACAGGCCGCTATGGCTACACCTTC. Its protein is CASRTGRYGYTF.

The J gene is TRBJ1-5, the V gene TRBV28; D unresolved. CDR1 and CDR2 (germline): MDHEN, SYDVKM. This CDR3 region has 17 residues. V gave up 2 bases and J gave up 0 bases, with 14 bases separating them. The CDR3 DNA reads TGTGCCAGCAGTTTACTCGGGTCCCTATATAGCAATCAGCCCCAGCATTTT. Translated: CASSLLGSLYSNQPQHF.

The table lists this clone with many counts. J is TRBJ1-1 and V is TRBV7-6, with 8 bases fitting TRBD1. This CDR3 comprises 14 residues. After removal of 5 bases from V and 1 base from J, the junction contained 3 bases not matched to a gene. Germline values: CDR1 SGHVS, CDR2 FNYEAQ. CDR3 nucleotides: TGTGCCAGCAGCCCCGACAGGGGGAACACTGAAGCTTTCTTT. It is translated as CASSPDRGNTEAFF.

This clone was observed a few times. The chain is built from TRBV5-8 and TRBJ2-1, with D uncertain. V was clipped by 4 bases and J by 3 bases, with 11 bases between them. CDR3 length: 14 amino acids. Germline-derived CDR1 and CDR2 are SGHTS and YDEGEE. The CDR3 DNA sequence: TGTGCCAGCAGCCGGAGCCGGAACTACAATGAGCAGTTCTTC. It is translated as CASSRSRNYNEQFF.

The J gene is TRBJ2-1, the V gene TRBV7-6; tentative D call: TRBD2 (6 bases). This CDR3 is 15 amino acids long. CDR1 is SGHVS, CDR2 FNYEAQ, per germline. Trimming removed 0 bases from V and 8 bases from J, with 14 bases in between. The CDR3 nucleotides read TGTGCCAGCAGCTTAGCGGACTATGGGTTCCATGAGCAGTTCTTC. It encodes CASSLADYGFHEQFF.

The count of this clone is one. The chain combines TRBV18 with TRBJ1-1; 7 bases are shared with TRBD1. Per the germline V gene, CDR1 is KGHSH and CDR2 is LQKENI. The V and J ends lost 3 bases and 1 base, in that order; junction bases with no gene match: 2. The CDR3 has 14 amino acids. CDR3 sequence: CASSPGQRNTEAFF. The DNA for the CDR3 is TGTGCCAGCTCACCGGGACAGCGGAACACTGAAGCTTTCTTT.

The chain has TRBV9 and TRBJ1-2; D not resolved. The germline CDR1 and CDR2 sequences are SGDLS and YYNGEE. Trimming pared 1 base from V and 2 bases from J, leaving 9 bases between. The CDR3 spans 14 residues. The DNA of the CDR3 is TGTGCCAGCAGCGTATCGGGAAGAAACTATGGCTACACCTTC. Protein sequence: CASSVSGRNYGYTF.

This clone has only a few counts. V usage is TRBV10-3 and J usage is TRBJ2-7; TRBD2 aligns across 10 bases. This CDR3 is 14 amino acids long. The V segment lost 8 bases and the J segment 0 bases; nucleotides outside the gene matches: 4. Germline assignment: CDR1 ENHRY and CDR2 SYGVKD. The CDR3, as DNA: TGTGCCATCTGCCCTAGCGGGAGCTCCTACGAGCAGTACTTC. Protein: CAICPSGSSYEQYF.